This is a list of T cell receptor beta chains from one sample in a study of blood T cells in healthy people across ages. MiXCR, run by TCRdb on the 5' RACE reads, gives a single entry per CDR3 protein. The sample lists 910,000 or so distinct CDR3 sequences, roughly half seen once, with 20% to 25% in the top ten. Sequencing was carried out using blood. Source of these receptors: a woman in her sixties in good health. CDR3s include the opening cysteine and the closing phenylalanine or tryptophan. The D gene is left open where the match is weak. Clone size appears in some rows only: once, few, many, or a class for an expanded clone.

clone_size: -
d_call: TRBD2
j_call: TRBJ2-3
v_call: TRBV12-3/TRBV12-4
cdr3_nt: TGTGCCAGCAGACCATGGGGGGGAGGTTCAGATACGCAGTATTTT
cdr3_aa: CASRPWGGGSDTQYF

clone_size: -
d_call: -
j_call: TRBJ1-2
v_call: TRBV4-1
cdr3_nt: TGCGCCAGCAGCCAAGAGGTTGGACGGGCCTATGGCTACACCTTC
cdr3_aa: CASSQEVGRAYGYTF

clone_size: few
d_call: -
j_call: TRBJ1-2
v_call: TRBV10-3
cdr3_nt: TGTGCCATCGGGGATTATGGCTACACCTTC
cdr3_aa: CAIGDYGYTF

clone_size: -
d_call: TRBD1
j_call: TRBJ2-5
v_call: TRBV6-1
cdr3_nt: TGTGCCAGCAGTGTACTTACCGGGACAGAGGAAGAGACCCAGTACTTC
cdr3_aa: CASSVLTGTEEETQYF

clone_size: few
d_call: -
j_call: TRBJ1-4
v_call: TRBV10-3
cdr3_nt: TGTGCCATCAGTGACACCCTCACAGGAGGAGGTGAAAAACTGTTTTTT
cdr3_aa: CAISDTLTGGGEKLFF

clone_size: -
d_call: TRBD2
j_call: TRBJ2-1
v_call: TRBV20-1
cdr3_nt: TGTTCCCCTGGACTAGCGTCCGGCAATGAGCAGTTCTTC
cdr3_aa: CSPGLASGNEQFF

clone_size: -
d_call: -
j_call: TRBJ2-3
v_call: TRBV20-1
cdr3_nt: TGCAGTGCTAGGGACCCGGGGAGGGGGGCCACAGATACGCAGTATTTT
cdr3_aa: CSARDPGRGATDTQYF

clone_size: few
d_call: TRBD2
j_call: TRBJ2-7
v_call: TRBV9
cdr3_nt: TGTGCCAGCAGCGTAGGCGGGAGCCACCCCTACGAGCAGTACTTC
cdr3_aa: CASSVGGSHPYEQYF

clone_size: few
d_call: TRBD2
j_call: TRBJ2-4
v_call: TRBV7-2
cdr3_nt: TGTGCCAGCAGCTTAGCGCGGGGGGGAGGGAGCATTCAGTACTTC
cdr3_aa: CASSLARGGGSIQYF

clone_size: -
d_call: TRBD1
j_call: TRBJ2-1
v_call: TRBV27
cdr3_nt: TGTGCCAGCAGGAAGGACAGGGGAGTGTACAATGAGCAGTTCTTC
cdr3_aa: CASRKDRGVYNEQFF

clone_size: -
d_call: TRBD1
j_call: TRBJ2-7
v_call: TRBV6-6
cdr3_nt: TGTGCCAGCAGGGAAACAGGGGATTTGGATGAGCAGTACTTC
cdr3_aa: CASRETGDLDEQYF

clone_size: few
d_call: -
j_call: TRBJ2-2
v_call: TRBV12-3/TRBV12-4
cdr3_nt: TGTGCCAGCAGTTTCGTCGGGGCCGGGGAGCTGTTTTTT
cdr3_aa: CASSFVGAGELFF

clone_size: -
d_call: -
j_call: TRBJ1-2
v_call: TRBV6-6
cdr3_nt: TGTGCCAGCAGTTATTCCGGTCCGTCGGGCTATGGCTACACCTTC
cdr3_aa: CASSYSGPSGYGYTF

clone_size: -
d_call: -
j_call: TRBJ1-2
v_call: TRBV6-2/TRBV6-3
cdr3_nt: TGTGCCAGCATCTCATCAGTGACAGGCCCTAACTATGGCTACACCTTC
cdr3_aa: CASISSVTGPNYGYTF

clone_size: -
d_call: -
j_call: TRBJ2-1
v_call: TRBV9
cdr3_nt: TGTGCCAGCAGCTCATCCTCCCATCTCAAGGTAAAGAATGGGCAGTTCTTC
cdr3_aa: CASSSSSHLKVKNGQFF

clone_size: once
d_call: TRBD2
j_call: TRBJ2-7
v_call: TRBV2
cdr3_nt: TGTGCCAGCAGTGGTCGGACTAGCGATCCCTACGAGCAGTACTTC
cdr3_aa: CASSGRTSDPYEQYF

clone_size: -
d_call: -
j_call: TRBJ2-7
v_call: TRBV4-3
cdr3_nt: TGCGCCAGCAGTTTCCAGACAGGACTCACCTACGAGCAGTACTTC
cdr3_aa: CASSFQTGLTYEQYF

clone_size: -
d_call: -
j_call: TRBJ2-3
v_call: TRBV4-3
cdr3_nt: TGCGCCAGCAGCCAAGATTGGGGCAGGGTGGCAGATACGCAGTATTTT
cdr3_aa: CASSQDWGRVADTQYF

clone_size: few
d_call: -
j_call: TRBJ2-7
v_call: TRBV5-4
cdr3_nt: TGTGCCAGCAGCTTGATGGCCCCCGGGGGTTCCTACGAGCAGTACTTC
cdr3_aa: CASSLMAPGGSYEQYF

clone_size: once
d_call: -
j_call: TRBJ1-4
v_call: TRBV4-1
cdr3_nt: TGCGCCAGCAGCCAAGATGGGCGAGGGGGAGATGAAAAACTGTTTTTT
cdr3_aa: CASSQDGRGGDEKLFF

clone_size: -
d_call: -
j_call: TRBJ2-5
v_call: TRBV7-3
cdr3_nt: TGTGCCAGCAGCGCGGACCATTTAGAGACCCAGTACTTC
cdr3_aa: CASSADHLETQYF

clone_size: few
d_call: -
j_call: TRBJ2-5
v_call: TRBV15
cdr3_nt: TGTGCCACCAGCAGACCCCGCGGGGAGACCCAGTACTTC
cdr3_aa: CATSRPRGETQYF

clone_size: -
d_call: TRBD2
j_call: TRBJ2-1
v_call: TRBV20-1
cdr3_nt: TGCAGTGCTACTAGCGGGATATACAATGAGCAGTTCTTC
cdr3_aa: CSATSGIYNEQFF